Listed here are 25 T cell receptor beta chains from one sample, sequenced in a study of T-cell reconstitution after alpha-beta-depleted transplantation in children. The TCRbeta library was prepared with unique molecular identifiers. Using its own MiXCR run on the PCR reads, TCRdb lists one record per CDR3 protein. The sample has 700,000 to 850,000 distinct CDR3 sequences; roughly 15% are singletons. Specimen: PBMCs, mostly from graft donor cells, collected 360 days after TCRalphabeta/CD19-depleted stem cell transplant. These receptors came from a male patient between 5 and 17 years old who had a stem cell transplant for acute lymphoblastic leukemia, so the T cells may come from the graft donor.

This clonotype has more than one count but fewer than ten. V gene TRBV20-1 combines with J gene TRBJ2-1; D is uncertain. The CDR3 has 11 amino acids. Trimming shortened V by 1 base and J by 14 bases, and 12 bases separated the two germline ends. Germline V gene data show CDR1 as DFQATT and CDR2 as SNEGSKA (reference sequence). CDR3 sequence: CSARGRGPKFF. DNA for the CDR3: TGCAGTGCTAGAGGGCGAGGACCGAAGTTCTTC.

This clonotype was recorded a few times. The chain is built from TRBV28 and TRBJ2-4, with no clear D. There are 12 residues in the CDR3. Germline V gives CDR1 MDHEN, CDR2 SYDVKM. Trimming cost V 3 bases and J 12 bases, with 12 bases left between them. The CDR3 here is CASSLVPRDQYF. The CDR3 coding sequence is TGTGCCAGCAGTTTGGTACCTAGGGATCAGTACTTC.

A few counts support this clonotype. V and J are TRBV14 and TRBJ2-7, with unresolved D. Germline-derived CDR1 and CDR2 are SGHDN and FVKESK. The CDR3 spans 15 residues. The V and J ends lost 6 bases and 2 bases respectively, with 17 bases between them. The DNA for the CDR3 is TGTGCCAGCAGTCCAGTTTGGGCAGAAGCCTACGAGCAGTACTTC. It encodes CASSPVWAEAYEQYF.

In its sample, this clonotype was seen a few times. CDR3 residues: CASSSLAGGPAYNEQFF. The CDR3 nucleotides are TGTGCCAGCAGTTCCCTAGCGGGAGGGCCGGCCTACAATGAGCAGTTCTTC. This chain links TRBV28 with TRBJ2-1; 12 bases fit TRBD2. V shed 4 bases and J 2 bases; nucleotides not matched to a gene: 6. The CDR3 consists of 17 residues. CDR1 MDHEN and CDR2 SYDVKM come from the germline V gene.

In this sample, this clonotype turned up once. This CDR3 reads CATPSEQFF. Here the CDR3 DNA reads TGTGCCACCCCTTCGGAGCAGTTCTTC. The chain carries TRBV7-9 and TRBJ2-1; D unclear. CDR1 is SEHNR, CDR2 FQNEAQ, per germline (reference sequence). V lost 10 bases and J 10 bases, leaving 8 bases between the germline ends. The CDR3 loop spans 9 amino acids.

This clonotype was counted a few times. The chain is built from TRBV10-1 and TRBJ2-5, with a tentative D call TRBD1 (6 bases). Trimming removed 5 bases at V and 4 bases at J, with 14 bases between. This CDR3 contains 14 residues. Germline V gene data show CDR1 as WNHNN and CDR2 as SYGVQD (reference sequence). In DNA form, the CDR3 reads TGCGCCAGCAGTCCAGGGGAAGTAAGAGAGACCCAGTACTTC. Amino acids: CASSPGEVRETQYF.

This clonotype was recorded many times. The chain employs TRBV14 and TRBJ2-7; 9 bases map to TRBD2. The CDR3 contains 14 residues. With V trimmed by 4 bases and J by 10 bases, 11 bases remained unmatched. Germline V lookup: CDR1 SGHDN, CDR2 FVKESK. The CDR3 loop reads CASSRPSGDVRQYF. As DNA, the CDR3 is TGTGCCAGCAGCCGACCTAGCGGGGACGTTCGACAGTACTTC. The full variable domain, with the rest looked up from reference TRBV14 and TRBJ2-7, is EAGVTQFPSHSVIEKGQTVTLRCDPISGHDNLYWYRRVMGKEIKFLLHFVKESKQDESGMPNNRFLAERTGGTYSTLKVQPAELEDSGVYFCASSRPSGDVRQYFGPGTRLTVT.

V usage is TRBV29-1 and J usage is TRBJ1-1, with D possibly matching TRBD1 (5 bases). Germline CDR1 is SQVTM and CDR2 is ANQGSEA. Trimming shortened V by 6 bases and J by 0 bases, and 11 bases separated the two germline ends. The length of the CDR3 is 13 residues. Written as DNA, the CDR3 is TGCAGCGTCAGGCCGGACATGAACACTGAAGCTTTCTTT. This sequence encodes CSVRPDMNTEAFF.

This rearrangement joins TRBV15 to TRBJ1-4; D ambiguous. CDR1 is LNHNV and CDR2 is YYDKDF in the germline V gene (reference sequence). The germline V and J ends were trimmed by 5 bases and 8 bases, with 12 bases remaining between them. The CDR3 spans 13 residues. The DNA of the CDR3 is TGTGCCACCAGCCGACGGACTGGCGAAAAACTGTTTTTT. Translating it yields CATSRRTGEKLFF.

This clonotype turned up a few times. The CDR3 loop reads CASRTRKGKTQYF. CDR3 coding DNA: TGTGCCAGCAGAACCAGAAAAGGGAAGACCCAGTACTTC. This chain uses TRBV27 with TRBJ2-5; D gene unclear. This CDR3 is built from 13 residues. Deletions cut 6 bases from V and 6 bases from J, with 14 bases between. Germline V lookup: CDR1 MNHEY, CDR2 SMNVEV (reference sequence).

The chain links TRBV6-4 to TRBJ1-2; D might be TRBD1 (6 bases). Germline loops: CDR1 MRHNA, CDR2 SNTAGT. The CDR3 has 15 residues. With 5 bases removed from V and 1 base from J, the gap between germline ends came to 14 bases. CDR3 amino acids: CASSLSGTLNYGYTF. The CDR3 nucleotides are TGTGCCAGCAGTCTCTCCGGGACACTTAACTATGGCTACACCTTC.

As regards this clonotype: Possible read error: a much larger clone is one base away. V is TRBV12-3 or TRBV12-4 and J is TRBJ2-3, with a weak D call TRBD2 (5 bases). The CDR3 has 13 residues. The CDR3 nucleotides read TGTGCCACCTCAATCGAGCGGCAAGATACGCAGGATTTT. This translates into CATSIERQDTQDF.

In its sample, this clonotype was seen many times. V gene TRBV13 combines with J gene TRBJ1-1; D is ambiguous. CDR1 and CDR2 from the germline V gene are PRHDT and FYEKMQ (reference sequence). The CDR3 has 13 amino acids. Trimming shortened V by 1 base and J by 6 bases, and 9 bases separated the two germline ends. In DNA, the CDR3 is TGTGCCAGCAGCTTAGTAGCTCCAGCTGAAGCTTTCTTT. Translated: CASSLVAPAEAFF.

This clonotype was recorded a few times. This chain's CDR3 is CASSVLLAASYNEQFF. Here the CDR3 DNA reads TGTGCCAGCAGCGTACTCCTAGCGGCTTCTTACAATGAGCAGTTCTTC. This chain uses TRBV7-2 with TRBJ2-1; 7 bases match TRBD2. The CDR3 runs 16 residues. Germline V CDR1 and CDR2: SGHTA, FQGNSA. Unmatched junction bases numbered 11, after V lost 5 bases and J lost 4 bases.

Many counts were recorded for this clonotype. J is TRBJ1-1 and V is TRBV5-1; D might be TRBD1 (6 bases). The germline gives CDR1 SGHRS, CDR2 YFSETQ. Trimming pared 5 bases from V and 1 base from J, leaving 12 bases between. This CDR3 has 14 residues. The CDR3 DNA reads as TGCGCCAGCAGTCCTGGGGGCGCGAACACTGAAGCTTTCTTT. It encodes CASSPGGANTEAFF.

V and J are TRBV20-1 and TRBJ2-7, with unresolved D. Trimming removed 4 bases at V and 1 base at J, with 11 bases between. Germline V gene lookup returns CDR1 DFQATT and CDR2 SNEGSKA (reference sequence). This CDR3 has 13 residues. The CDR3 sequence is CSAMALRSYEQYF. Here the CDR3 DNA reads TGCAGTGCTATGGCACTCCGATCCTACGAGCAGTACTTC.

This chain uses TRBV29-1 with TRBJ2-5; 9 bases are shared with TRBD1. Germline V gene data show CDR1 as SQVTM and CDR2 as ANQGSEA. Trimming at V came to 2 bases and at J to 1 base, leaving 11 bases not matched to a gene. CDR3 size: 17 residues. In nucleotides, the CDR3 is TGCAGCGTTGAAACTACGACAGGGGGAGCACCCCAAGAGACCCAGTACTTC. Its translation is CSVETTTGGAPQETQYF.

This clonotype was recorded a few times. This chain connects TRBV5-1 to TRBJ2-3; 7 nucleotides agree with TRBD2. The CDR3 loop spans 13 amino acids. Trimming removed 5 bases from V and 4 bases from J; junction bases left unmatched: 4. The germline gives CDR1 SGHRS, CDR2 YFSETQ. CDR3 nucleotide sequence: TGCGCCAGCAGAAGCGGGGCCCCAGATACGCAGTATTTT. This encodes CASRSGAPDTQYF.

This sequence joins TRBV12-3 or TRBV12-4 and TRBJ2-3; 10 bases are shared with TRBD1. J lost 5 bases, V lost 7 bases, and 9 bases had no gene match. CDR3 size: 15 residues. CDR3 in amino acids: CASTSLGTGVDTQYF. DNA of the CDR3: TGTGCCAGCACGTCCCTAGGGACAGGGGTAGATACGCAGTATTTT.

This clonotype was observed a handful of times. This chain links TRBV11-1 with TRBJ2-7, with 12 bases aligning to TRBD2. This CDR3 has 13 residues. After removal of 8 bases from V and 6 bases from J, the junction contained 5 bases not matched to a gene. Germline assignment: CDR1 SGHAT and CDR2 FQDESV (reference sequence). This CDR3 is CASGASGRVEQYF. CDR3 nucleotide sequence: TGTGCCAGCGGGGCTAGCGGGAGGGTCGAGCAGTACTTC.

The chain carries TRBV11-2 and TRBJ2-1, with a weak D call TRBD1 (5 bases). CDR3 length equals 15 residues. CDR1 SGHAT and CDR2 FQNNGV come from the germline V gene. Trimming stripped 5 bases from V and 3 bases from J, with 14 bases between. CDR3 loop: CASSPPPDIYNEQFF. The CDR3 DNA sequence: TGTGCCAGCAGCCCCCCCCCGGACATCTACAATGAGCAGTTCTTC.

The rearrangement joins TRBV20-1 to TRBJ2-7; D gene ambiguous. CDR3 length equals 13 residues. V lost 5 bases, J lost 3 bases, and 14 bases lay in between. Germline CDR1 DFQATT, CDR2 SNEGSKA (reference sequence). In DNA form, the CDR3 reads TGCAGTGCTCAAAATACTGGAATCTACGAGCAGTACTTC. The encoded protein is CSAQNTGIYEQYF.

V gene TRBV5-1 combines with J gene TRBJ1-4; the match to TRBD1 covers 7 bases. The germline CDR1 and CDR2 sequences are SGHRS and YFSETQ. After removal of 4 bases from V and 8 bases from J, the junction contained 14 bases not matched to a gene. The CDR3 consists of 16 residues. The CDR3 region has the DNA TGCGCCAGCAGCCTAGCAACAGGGGCCCCAATGGAAAAACTGTTTTTT. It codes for CASSLATGAPMEKLFF. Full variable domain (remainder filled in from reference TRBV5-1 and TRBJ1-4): KAGVTQTPRYLIKTRGQQVTLSCSPISGHRSVSWYQQTPGQGLQFLFEYFSETQRNKGNFPGRFSGRQFSNSRSEMNVSTLELGDSALYLCASSLATGAPMEKLFFGSGTQLSVL.

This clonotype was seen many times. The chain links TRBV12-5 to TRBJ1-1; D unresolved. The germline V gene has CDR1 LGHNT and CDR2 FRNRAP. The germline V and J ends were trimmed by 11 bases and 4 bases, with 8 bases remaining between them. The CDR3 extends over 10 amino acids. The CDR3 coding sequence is TGTGCTTGGGGAGCCACTGAAGCTTTCTTT. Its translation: CAWGATEAFF.

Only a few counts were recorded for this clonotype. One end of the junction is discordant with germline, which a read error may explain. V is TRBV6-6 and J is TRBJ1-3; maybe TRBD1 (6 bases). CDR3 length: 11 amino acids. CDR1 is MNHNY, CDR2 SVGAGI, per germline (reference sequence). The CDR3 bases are TGTGCCAGCAGCAAACAGGGTCTGTTTGGTTTT. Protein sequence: CASSKQGLFGF.